This T cell receptor beta chain is drawn from a study of blood T cell repertoires in COVID-19. Across the whole study: Italy, Spain and the United States were the sources of the convalescent and acute COVID-19 samples. Sample material is recorded as cDNA or gDNA derived from T cells, B-cell-depleted T cells, or PBMCs.

Original methodology: Estimation of nucleated cell counts relied on the amplification of reference gene primers. Libraries were prepared by immunoSEQ multiplex PCR; TCRdb keeps only in-frame clonotypes and omits some of them. The V and J calls and the clone size are those of that table, but D and trimming were determined from the DNA. The table has 180,000 or so clones, around 85% seen once. This clone was observed a handful of times. V was trimmed by 3 bases and J by 3 bases, leaving 6 bases between them. Germline V gives CDR1 LNHDA, CDR2 SQIVND (reference sequence). The CDR3 has 13 amino acids. This sequence was found in a woman aged 60 to 75 with acute or convalescent COVID-19. Sequencing was carried out using peripheral blood. J is TRBJ1-5 and V is TRBV19; D is unclear. CDR3 residues: CASSITYNQPQHF. CDR3 sequence (DNA): TGTGCCAGTAGTATTACCTACAATCAGCCCCAGCATTTT.